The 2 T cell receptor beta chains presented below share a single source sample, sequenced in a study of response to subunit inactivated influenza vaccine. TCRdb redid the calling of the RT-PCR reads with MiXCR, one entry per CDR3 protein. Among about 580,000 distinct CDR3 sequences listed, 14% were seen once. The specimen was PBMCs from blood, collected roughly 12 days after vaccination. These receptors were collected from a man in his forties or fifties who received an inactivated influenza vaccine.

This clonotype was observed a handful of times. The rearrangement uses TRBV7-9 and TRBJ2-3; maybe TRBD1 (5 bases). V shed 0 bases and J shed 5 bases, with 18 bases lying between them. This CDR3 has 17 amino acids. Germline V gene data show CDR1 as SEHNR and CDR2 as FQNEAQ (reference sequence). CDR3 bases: TGTGCCAGCAGCTTAGCCCACACACAGGTACCTAAAGATACGCAGTATTTT. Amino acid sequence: CASSLAHTQVPKDTQYF.

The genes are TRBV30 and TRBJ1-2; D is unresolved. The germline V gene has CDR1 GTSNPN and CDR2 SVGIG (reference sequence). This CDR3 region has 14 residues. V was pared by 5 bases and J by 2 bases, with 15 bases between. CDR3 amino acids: CAWAPGIGNYGYTF. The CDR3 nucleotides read TGTGCCTGGGCCCCCGGAATAGGGAACTATGGCTACACCTTC. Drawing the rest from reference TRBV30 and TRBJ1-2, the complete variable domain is SQTIHQWPATLVQPVGSPLSLECTVEGTSNPNLYWYRQAAGRGLQLLFYSVGIGQISSEVPQNLSASRPQDRQFILSSKKLLLSDSGFYLCAWAPGIGNYGYTFGSGTRLTVV.